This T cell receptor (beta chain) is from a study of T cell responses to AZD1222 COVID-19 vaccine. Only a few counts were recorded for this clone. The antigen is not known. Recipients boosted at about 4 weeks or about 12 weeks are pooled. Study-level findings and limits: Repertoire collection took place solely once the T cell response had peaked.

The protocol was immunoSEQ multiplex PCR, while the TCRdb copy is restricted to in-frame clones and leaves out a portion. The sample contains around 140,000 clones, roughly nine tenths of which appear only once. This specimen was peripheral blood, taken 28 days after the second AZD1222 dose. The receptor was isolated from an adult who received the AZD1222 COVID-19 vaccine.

CDR3: CASSEGKIIGSPLHF. The CDR3 bases are TGTGCCAGCAGTGAGGGTAAAATAATCGGTTCACCCCTCCACTTT. V and J are TRBV25-1 and TRBJ1-6; D not resolved. V gave up 3 bases and J gave up 9 bases, with 15 bases separating them. From germline, CDR1 is MGHDK and CDR2 SYGVNS. The CDR3 sequence is 15 residues long.